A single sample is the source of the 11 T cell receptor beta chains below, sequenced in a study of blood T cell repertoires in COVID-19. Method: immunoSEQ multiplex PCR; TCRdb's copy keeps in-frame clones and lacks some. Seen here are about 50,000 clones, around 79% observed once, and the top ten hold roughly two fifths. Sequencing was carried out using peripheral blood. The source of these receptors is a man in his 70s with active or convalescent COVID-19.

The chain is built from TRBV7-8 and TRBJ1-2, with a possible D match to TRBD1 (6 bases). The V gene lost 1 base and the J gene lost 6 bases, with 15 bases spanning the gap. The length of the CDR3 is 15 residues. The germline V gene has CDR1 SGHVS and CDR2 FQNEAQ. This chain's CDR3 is CASSLGFIGGDGYTF. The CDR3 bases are TGTGCCAGCAGCTTAGGTTTTATAGGGGGGGATGGCTACACCTTC.

The CDR3 coding sequence is TGTGCCAGCAGCTTAGTTGCGAGCTCTGGAAACACCATATATTTT. It encodes CASSLVASSGNTIYF. The chain joins TRBV7-9 to TRBJ1-3; unclear D gene. Trimming left V 1 base short and J 0 bases short, with 7 bases between. The CDR3 consists of 15 residues. The germline V gene has CDR1 SEHNR and CDR2 FQNEAQ (reference sequence).

CDR3: CASSYGQNYGYTF. DNA of the CDR3: TGTGCCAGCAGTTACGGACAGAACTATGGCTACACCTTC. The chain links TRBV6-2 or TRBV6-3 to TRBJ1-2; D is possibly TRBD1 (6 bases). The ends were cut back, 2 bases at V and 2 bases at J, with 6 bases in the middle. CDR1 is MNHEY and CDR2 is SVGEGT in the germline V gene. This CDR3 comprises 13 residues.

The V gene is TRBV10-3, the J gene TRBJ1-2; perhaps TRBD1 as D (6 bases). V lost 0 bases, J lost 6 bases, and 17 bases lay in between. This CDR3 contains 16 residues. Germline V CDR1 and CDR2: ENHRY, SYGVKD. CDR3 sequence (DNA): TGTGCCATCAGTGAGTCAGCAGGGGCGATCCCCAATGGCTACACCTTC. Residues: CAISESAGAIPNGYTF.

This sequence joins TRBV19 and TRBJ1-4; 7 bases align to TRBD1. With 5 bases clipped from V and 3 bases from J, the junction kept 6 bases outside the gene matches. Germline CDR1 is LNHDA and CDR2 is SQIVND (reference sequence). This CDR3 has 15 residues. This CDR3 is CASSHRQGSNEKLFF. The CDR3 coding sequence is TGTGCCAGTAGTCATAGACAGGGATCTAATGAAAAACTGTTTTTT.

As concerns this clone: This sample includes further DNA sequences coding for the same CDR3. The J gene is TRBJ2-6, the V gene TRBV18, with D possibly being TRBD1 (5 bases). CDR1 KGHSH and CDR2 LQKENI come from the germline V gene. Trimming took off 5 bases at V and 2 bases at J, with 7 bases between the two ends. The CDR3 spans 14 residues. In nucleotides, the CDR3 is TGTGCCAGCTCATCAGGGACTGGGGCCAACGTCCTGACTTTC. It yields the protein CASSSGTGANVLTF.

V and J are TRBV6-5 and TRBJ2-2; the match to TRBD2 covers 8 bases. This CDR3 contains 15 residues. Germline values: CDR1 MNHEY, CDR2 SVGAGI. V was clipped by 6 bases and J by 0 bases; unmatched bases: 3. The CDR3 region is CASRVGLANTGELFF. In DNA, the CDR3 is TGTGCCAGCAGGGTGGGACTAGCGAACACCGGGGAGCTGTTTTTT.

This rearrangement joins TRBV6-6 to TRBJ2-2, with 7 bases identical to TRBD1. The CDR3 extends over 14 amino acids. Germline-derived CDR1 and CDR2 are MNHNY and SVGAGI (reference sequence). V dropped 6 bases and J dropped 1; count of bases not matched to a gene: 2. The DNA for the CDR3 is TGTGCCAGCAGAAACAGGGGGAACACCGGGGAGCTGTTTTTT. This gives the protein CASRNRGNTGELFF.

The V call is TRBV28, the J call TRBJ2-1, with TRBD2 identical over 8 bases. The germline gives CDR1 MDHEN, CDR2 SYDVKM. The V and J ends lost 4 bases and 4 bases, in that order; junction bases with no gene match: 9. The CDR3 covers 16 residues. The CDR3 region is CASSSLLAGSYNEQFF. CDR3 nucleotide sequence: TGTGCCAGCAGTTCGCTCTTAGCGGGATCTTACAATGAGCAGTTCTTC. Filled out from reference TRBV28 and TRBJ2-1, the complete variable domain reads DVKVTQSSRYLVKRTGEKVFLECVQDMDHENMFWYRQDPGLGLRLIYFSYDVKMKEKGDIPEGYSVSREKKERFSLILESASTNQTSMYLCASSSLLAGSYNEQFFGPGTRLTVL.

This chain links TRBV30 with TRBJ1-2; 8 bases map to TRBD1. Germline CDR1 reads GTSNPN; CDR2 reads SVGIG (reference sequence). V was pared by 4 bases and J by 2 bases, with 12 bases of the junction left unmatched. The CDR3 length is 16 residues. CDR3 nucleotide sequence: TGTGCCTGGACCCATCAAAGGACAGGGAGGAACTATGGCTACACCTTC. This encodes CAWTHQRTGRNYGYTF. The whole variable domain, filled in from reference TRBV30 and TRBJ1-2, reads SQTIHQWPATLVQPVGSPLSLECTVEGTSNPNLYWYRQAAGRGLQLLFYSVGIGQISSEVPQNLSASRPQDRQFILSSKKLLLSDSGFYLCAWTHQRTGRNYGYTFGSGTRLTVV.

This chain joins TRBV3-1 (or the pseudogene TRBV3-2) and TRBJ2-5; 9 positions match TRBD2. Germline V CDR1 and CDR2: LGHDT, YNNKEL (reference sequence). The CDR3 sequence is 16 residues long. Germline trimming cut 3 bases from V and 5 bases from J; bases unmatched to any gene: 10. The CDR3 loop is CASSHYTAGGPETQYF. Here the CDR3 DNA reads TGTGCCAGCAGCCACTACACCGCGGGGGGGCCGGAGACCCAGTACTTC.